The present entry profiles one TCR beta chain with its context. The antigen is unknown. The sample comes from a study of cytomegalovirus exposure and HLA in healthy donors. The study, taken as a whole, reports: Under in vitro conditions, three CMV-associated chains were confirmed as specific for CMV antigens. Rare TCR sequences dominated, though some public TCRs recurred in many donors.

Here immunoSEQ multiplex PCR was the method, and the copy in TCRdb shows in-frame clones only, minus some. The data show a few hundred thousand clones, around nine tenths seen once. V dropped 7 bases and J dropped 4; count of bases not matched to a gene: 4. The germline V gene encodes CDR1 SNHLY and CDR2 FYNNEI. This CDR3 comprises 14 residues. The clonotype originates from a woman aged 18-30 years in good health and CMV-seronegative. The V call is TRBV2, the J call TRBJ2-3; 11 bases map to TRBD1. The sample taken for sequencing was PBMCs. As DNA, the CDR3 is TGTGCCAGCACCGGGACAGGGGGAGCAGATACGCAGTATTTT. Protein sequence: CASTGTGGADTQYF.